This T cell receptor (beta chain) comes out of a study of CD8 T cells in Susac syndrome. Study-wide results and caveats: The study recognized that its TCR sequencing and HLA analysis covered a relatively small number of individuals.

A note on this clonotype: What it binds is not known.

Treatment-naive patients with stable or active relapsing-remitting disease served as multiple sclerosis controls. Negative magnetic isolation gave CD8+ and CD4+ cells; FACS enriched CD8+ TEMRA. The CDR3 spans 15 residues. Trimming cost V 4 bases and J 5 bases; bases outside gene matches: 6. RNA, at roughly 0.5 to 1 ug, was reverse transcribed with random hexamers. TCR beta CDR3 was amplified by immunoSEQ covering 54 Vbeta and 13 Jbeta. TCRdb re-called the immunoSEQ multiplex PCR reads through MiXCR, storing one row per CDR3 protein. The sample shows 300,000 or so distinct CDR3 sequences, 92% of them seen only once.

Sequencing was performed on CD4+ T cells from PBMCs. This TCR was sampled from a human donor with multiple sclerosis. This chain connects TRBV12-3 or TRBV12-4 to TRBJ1-5, with TRBD1 identical over 9 bases. The CDR3 sequence is CASSSGTGRDQPQHF. The CDR3 coding sequence is TGTGCCAGCAGTTCCGGGACAGGGAGAGATCAGCCCCAGCATTTT.